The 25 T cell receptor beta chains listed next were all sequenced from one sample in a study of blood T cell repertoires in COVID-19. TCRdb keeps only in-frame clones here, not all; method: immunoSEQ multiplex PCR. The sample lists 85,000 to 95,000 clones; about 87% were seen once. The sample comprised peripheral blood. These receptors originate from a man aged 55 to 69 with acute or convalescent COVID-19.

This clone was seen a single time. The CDR3 bases are TGTGCCAGCAGCCCAAGCGGGATCCCCTCGGAGACCCAGTACTTC. Its protein is CASSPSGIPSETQYF. V and J are TRBV3-1 (or the pseudogene TRBV3-2) and TRBJ2-5, with 7 positions matching TRBD2. Trimming cost V 4 bases and J 5 bases; bases outside gene matches: 10. Germline V gene lookup returns CDR1 LGHDT and CDR2 YNNKEL (reference sequence). This CDR3 has 15 amino acids.

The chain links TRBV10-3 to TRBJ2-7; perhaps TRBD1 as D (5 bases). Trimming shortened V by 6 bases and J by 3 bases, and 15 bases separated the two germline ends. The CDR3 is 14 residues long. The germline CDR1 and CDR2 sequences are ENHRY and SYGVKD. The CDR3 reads CAIRPRETFYEQYF. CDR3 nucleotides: TGTGCCATCAGACCCAGGGAAACGTTCTACGAGCAGTACTTC.

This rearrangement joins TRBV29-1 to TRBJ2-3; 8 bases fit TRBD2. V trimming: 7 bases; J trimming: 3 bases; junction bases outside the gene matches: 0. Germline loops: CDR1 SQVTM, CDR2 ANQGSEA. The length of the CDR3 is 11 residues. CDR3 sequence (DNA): TGCAGCGGCGGGAGGACAGATACGCAGTATTTT. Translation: CSGGRTDTQYF.

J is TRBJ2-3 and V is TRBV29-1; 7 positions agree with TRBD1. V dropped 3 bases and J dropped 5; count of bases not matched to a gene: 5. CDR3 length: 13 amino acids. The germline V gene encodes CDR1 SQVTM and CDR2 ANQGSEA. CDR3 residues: CSVDDRELDTQYF. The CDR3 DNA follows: TGCAGCGTTGATGACAGGGAATTAGATACGCAGTATTTT.

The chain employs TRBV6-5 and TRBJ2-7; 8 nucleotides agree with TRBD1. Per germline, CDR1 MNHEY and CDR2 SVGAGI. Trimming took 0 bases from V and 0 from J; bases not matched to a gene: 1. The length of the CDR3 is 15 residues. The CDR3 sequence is CASSYSGQDSYEQYF. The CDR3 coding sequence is TGTGCCAGCAGTTACTCGGGACAGGACTCCTACGAGCAGTACTTC.

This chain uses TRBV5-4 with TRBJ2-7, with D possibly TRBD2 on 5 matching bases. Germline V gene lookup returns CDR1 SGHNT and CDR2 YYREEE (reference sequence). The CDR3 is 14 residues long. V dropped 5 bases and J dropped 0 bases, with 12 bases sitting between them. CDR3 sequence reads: CASRAGPFSYEQYF. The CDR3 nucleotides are TGTGCCAGCAGGGCGGGCCCCTTCTCCTACGAGCAGTACTTC.

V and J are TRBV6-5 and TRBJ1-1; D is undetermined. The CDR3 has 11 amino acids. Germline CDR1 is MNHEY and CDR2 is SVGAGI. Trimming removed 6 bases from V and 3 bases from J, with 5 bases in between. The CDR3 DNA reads TGTGCCAGCAGCTTTGACACTGAAGCTTTCTTT. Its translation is CASSFDTEAFF.

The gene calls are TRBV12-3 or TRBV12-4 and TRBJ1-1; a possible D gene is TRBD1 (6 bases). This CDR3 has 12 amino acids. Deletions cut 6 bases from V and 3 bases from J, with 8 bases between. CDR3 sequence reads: CASRKGDTEAFF. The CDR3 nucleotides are TGTGCCAGCAGGAAGGGGGACACTGAAGCTTTCTTT.

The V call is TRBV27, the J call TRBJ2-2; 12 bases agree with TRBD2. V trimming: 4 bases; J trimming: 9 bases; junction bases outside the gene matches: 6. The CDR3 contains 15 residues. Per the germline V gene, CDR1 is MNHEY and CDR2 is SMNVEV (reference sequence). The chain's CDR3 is CASSYSSGRDRELFF. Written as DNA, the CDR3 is TGTGCCAGCAGTTATTCTAGCGGGAGGGACCGGGAGCTGTTTTTT.

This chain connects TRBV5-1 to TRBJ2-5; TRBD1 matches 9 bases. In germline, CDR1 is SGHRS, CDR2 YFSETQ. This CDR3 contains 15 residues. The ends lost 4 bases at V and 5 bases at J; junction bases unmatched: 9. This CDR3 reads CASSMTGGGSETQYF. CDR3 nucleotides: TGCGCCAGCAGCATGACAGGGGGAGGGTCGGAGACCCAGTACTTC.

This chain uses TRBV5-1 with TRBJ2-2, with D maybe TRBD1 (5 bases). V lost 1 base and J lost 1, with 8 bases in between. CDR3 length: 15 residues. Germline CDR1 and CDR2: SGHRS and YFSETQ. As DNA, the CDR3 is TGCGCCAGCAGCTTGTTTACAGGGAACACCGGGGAGCTGTTTTTT. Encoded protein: CASSLFTGNTGELFF.

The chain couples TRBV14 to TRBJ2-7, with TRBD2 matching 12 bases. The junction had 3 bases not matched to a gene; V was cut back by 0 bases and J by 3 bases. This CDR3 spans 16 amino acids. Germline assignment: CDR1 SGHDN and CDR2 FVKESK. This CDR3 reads CASSQDVGLAGYEQYF. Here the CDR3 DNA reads TGTGCCAGCAGCCAAGATGTGGGACTAGCGGGCTACGAGCAGTACTTC.

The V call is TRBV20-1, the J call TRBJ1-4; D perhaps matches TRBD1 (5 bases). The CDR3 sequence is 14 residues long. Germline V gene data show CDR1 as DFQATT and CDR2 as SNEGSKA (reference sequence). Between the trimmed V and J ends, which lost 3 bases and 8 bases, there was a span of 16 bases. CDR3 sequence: CSASGSGGQEKLFF. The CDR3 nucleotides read TGCAGTGCTAGTGGGTCCGGGGGTCAAGAAAAACTGTTTTTT.

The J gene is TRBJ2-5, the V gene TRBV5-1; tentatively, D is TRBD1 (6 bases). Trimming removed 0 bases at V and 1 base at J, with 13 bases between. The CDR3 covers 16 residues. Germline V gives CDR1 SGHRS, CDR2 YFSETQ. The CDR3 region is CASSLGPPTGQETQYF. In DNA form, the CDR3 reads TGCGCCAGCAGCTTGGGGCCCCCGACAGGCCAAGAGACCCAGTACTTC.

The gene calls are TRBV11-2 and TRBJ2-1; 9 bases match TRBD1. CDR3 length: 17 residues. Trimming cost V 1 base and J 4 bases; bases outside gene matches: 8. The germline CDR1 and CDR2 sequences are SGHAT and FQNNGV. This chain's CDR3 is CASSLGLQGAPYNEQFF. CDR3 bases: TGTGCCAGCAGCTTAGGCCTACAGGGGGCGCCTTACAATGAGCAGTTCTTC.

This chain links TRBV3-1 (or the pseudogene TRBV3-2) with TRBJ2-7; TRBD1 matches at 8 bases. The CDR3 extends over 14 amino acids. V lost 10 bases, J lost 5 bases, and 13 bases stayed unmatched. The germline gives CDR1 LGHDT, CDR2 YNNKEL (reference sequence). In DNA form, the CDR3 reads TGTGCCAAAAATCCGGGACAGGTAGTACACGAGCAGTACTTC. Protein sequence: CAKNPGQVVHEQYF.

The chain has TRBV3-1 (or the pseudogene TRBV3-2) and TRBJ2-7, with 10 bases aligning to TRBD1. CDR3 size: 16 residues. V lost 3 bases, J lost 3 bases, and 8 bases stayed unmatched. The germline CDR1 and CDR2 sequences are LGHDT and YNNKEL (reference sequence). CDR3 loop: CASSQVGQGRDYEQYF. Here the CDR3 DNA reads TGTGCCAGCAGCCAGGTGGGACAGGGGAGAGACTACGAGCAGTACTTC.

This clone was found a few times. This CDR3 reads CASSPRQGSYTF. As DNA, the CDR3 is TGTGCCAGCAGCCCTCGACAGGGTAGCTACACCTTC. The chain joins TRBV9 to TRBJ1-2, with 7 bases lining up with TRBD1. The ends lost 4 bases at V and 9 bases at J; junction bases unmatched: 6. CDR3 size: 12 residues. CDR1 is SGDLS and CDR2 is YYNGEE in the germline V gene.

This CDR3 is CASSPVRGVKTQYF. The CDR3 region has the DNA TGTGCCAGCAGCCCCGTCCGGGGGGTTAAGACCCAGTACTTC. This chain joins TRBV7-8 and TRBJ2-5; 7 bases are shared with TRBD2. The CDR3 has 14 amino acids. Per the germline V gene, CDR1 is SGHVS and CDR2 is FQNEAQ. V lost 5 bases to trimming and J lost 6 bases; unmatched junction nucleotides: 9.

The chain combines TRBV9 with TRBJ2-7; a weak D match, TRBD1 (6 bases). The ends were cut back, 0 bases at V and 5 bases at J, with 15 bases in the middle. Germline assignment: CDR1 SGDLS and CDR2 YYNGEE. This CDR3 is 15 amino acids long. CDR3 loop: CASSVEIGQMDEQYF. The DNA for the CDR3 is TGTGCCAGCAGCGTAGAAATCGGACAGATGGACGAGCAGTACTTC.

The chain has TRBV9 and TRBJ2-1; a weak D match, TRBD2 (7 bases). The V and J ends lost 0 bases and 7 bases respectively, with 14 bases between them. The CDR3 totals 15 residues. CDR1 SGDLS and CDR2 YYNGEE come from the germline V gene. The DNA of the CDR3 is TGTGCCAGCAGCGTAGTGGGGGGGCCGTATAATGAGCAGTTCTTC. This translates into CASSVVGGPYNEQFF.

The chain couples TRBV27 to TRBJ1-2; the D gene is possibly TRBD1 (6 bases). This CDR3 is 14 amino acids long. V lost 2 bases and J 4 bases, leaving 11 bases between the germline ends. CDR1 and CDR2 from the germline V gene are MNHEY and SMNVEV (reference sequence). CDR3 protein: CASSLSPRGYGYTF. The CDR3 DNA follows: TGTGCCAGCAGTTTAAGTCCCAGGGGCTATGGCTACACCTTC.

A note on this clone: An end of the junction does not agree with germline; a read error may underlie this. The CDR3 region is CASNIQGAWTEAFF. The CDR3 coding sequence is TGTGCCAGTAATATACAGGGGGCTTGGACTGAAGCTTTCTTT. The V gene is TRBV19, the J gene TRBJ1-1; 9 nucleotides align to TRBD1. CDR1 LNHDA and CDR2 SQIVND come from the germline V gene (reference sequence). CDR3 length: 14 residues.

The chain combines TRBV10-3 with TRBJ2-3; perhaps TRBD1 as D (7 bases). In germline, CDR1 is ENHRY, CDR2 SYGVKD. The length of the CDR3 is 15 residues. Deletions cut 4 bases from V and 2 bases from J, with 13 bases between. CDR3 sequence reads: CAISGQGEATDTQYF. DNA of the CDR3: TGTGCCATCAGTGGGCAGGGGGAGGCCACAGATACGCAGTATTTT.

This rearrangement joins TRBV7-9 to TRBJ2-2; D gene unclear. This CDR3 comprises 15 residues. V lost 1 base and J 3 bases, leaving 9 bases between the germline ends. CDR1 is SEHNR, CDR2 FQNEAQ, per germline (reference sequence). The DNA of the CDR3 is TGTGCCAGCAGCTTAGTCGGTTTCGACACCGGGGAGCTGTTTTTT. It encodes CASSLVGFDTGELFF.